These 18 T cell receptor beta chains originate from one sample sequenced in a study of Ad26.COV2.S vaccination and SARS-CoV-2 variants. Some clones are missing from TCRdb's copy, which holds only in-frame ones; the method was immunoSEQ multiplex PCR. The table shows 400,000 to 500,000 clones, with roughly 89% occurring only once. Documented treatment: about 20 received Ad26.COV2.S at low or high dose, single or two shots; five or six received placebo; per-sample allocation not given. The samples date from day 63 after the first vaccine or placebo injection. The input for sequencing was peripheral blood, taken in a trial of Ad26.COV2.S vaccine versus placebo. The receptor set was obtained from a person aged 18-60 years who received the Ad26.COV2.S COVID-19 vaccine or a placebo.

The J gene is TRBJ2-2, the V gene TRBV10-2; 9 bases line up with TRBD2. Germline V gene data show CDR1 as WSHSY and CDR2 as SAAADI. V dropped 7 bases and J dropped 6; count of bases not matched to a gene: 6. The CDR3 extends over 14 amino acids. CDR3 nucleotide sequence: TGCGCCAGCATTGGACTAGCGAAGGCCGGGGAGCTGTTTTTT. This gives the protein CASIGLAKAGELFF.

J is TRBJ2-2 and V is TRBV28; tentative D call: TRBD2 (6 bases). Germline V gene data show CDR1 as MDHEN and CDR2 as SYDVKM. With 10 bases removed from V and 0 bases from J, the gap between germline ends came to 18 bases. This CDR3 contains 16 residues. The CDR3 sequence: CATRAPGLSNTGELFF. DNA of the CDR3: TGTGCCACCCGTGCTCCGGGACTCTCGAACACCGGGGAGCTGTTTTTT.

The chain joins TRBV7-8 to TRBJ1-6; D ambiguous. The CDR3 is 14 amino acids. V was pared by 3 bases and J by 8 bases, with 11 bases between. Per germline, CDR1 SGHVS and CDR2 FQNEAQ. The CDR3 reads CASSLRVVDSPLHF. CDR3 coding DNA: TGTGCCAGCAGCTTGAGGGTAGTGGATTCACCCCTCCACTTT.

V is TRBV5-6 and J is TRBJ2-1, with D unclear. The CDR3 is made up of 16 amino acids. The V end lost 0 bases, the J end lost 5 bases, and 15 bases lay between the germline ends. CDR1 is SGHDT and CDR2 is YYEEEE in the germline V gene. The CDR3 sequence: CASSLDSGRVNNEQFF. In nucleotides, the CDR3 is TGTGCCAGCAGCTTGGACTCTGGTAGGGTCAACAATGAGCAGTTCTTC.

The CDR3 DNA is TGTGCCAGCAGCTTGAGAGGGGCGATGGACACTGAAGCTTTCTTT. Protein sequence: CASSLRGAMDTEAFF. V is TRBV7-9 and J is TRBJ1-1, with D perhaps matching TRBD1 (5 bases). Germline V lookup: CDR1 SEHNR, CDR2 FQNEAQ (reference sequence). The V end was cut by 3 bases, the J end by 3 bases, with 14 bases between. The CDR3 extends over 15 amino acids.

The chain has TRBV12-1 and TRBJ2-4; the D call of TRBD1 is as the table states it, not checked on the DNA. TRBV12-1 is a listed pseudogene. This CDR3 region has 18 residues. The DNA for the CDR3 is TGTGCCAGCAGCCCAAAACAGGACAGGGGGCTTGACAAAAACATTCAGTACTTC. Translated, it gives CASSPKQDRGLDKNIQYF.

The table lists this clone with many counts. V is TRBV6-6 and J is TRBJ2-7, with no clear D. Germline V gene sequence: CDR1 MNHNY, CDR2 SVGAGI (reference sequence). The V end lost 5 bases, the J end lost 7 bases, and 12 bases lay between the germline ends. The CDR3 is made up of 12 amino acids. The CDR3 is CASSQAAGEQYV. Here the CDR3 DNA reads TGTGCCAGCAGTCAGGCGGCTGGTGAGCAGTACGTC.

V usage is TRBV5-1 and J usage is TRBJ2-5, with 9 nucleotides matching TRBD2. This CDR3 comprises 15 residues. In germline, CDR1 is SGHRS, CDR2 YFSETQ. V trimming: 4 bases; J trimming: 2 bases; junction bases outside the gene matches: 6. The CDR3 coding sequence is TGCGCCAGCAGCAATAGCGGGAGTTATCAAGAGACCCAGTACTTC. Translating gives CASSNSGSYQETQYF.

The chain has TRBV11-2 and TRBJ1-2, with D unresolved. Trimming pared 1 base from V and 8 bases from J, leaving 11 bases between. Germline V gene data show CDR1 as SGHAT and CDR2 as FQNNGV. CDR3 length equals 13 residues. The CDR3 here is CASSLVGSRGYTF. CDR3 DNA: TGTGCCAGCAGCTTAGTAGGGAGCAGGGGCTACACCTTC.

The chain recombines TRBV7-2 with TRBJ2-3; 10 bases are a match to TRBD1. Germline loops: CDR1 SGHTA, CDR2 FQGNSA. The V gene end was trimmed by 5 bases and the J gene end by 10 bases; junction bases not matched to a gene: 6. The CDR3 covers 13 residues. The CDR3 DNA is TGTGCCAGCAGCAACGCCGGGACAGGGGCGCAGTATTTT. Translated, it gives CASSNAGTGAQYF.

A few counts support this clone. The chain employs TRBV11-3 and TRBJ2-1, with TRBD1 as a possible D gene (5 bases). Deletions cut 1 base from V and 8 bases from J, with 21 bases between. CDR3 size: 17 residues. Germline V gene sequence: CDR1 SGHNT, CDR2 YENEEA. The chain's CDR3 is CASSLGFSGRSRDEQFF. CDR3 sequence (DNA): TGTGCCAGCAGCTTAGGTTTCTCAGGGCGTTCCCGGGATGAGCAGTTCTTC.

The genes are TRBV11-2 and TRBJ1-2; 7 nucleotides agree with TRBD1. Germline CDR1 is SGHAT and CDR2 is FQNNGV. The junction had 3 bases not matched to a gene; V was cut back by 5 bases and J by 0 bases. The CDR3 has 14 residues. CDR3 DNA sequence: TGTGCCAGCAGCCTCGGACAGGCTAACTATGGCTACACCTTC. It specifies CASSLGQANYGYTF.

The count of this clone is one. The CDR3 region is CASSVRSGRAVSTDTQYF. CDR3 bases: TGTGCCAGCAGCGTACGTTCTGGTCGGGCGGTAAGCACAGATACGCAGTATTTT. The chain joins TRBV9 to TRBJ2-3; no reliable D call. Deletions cut 1 base from V and 0 bases from J, with 18 bases between. This CDR3 is 18 amino acids long. The germline CDR1 and CDR2 sequences are SGDLS and YYNGEE.

The rearrangement links TRBV4-1 to TRBJ1-3; D is undetermined. The CDR3 runs 15 residues. Germline V gives CDR1 MGHRA, CDR2 YSYEKL. Between the trimmed V and J ends, which lost 1 base and 4 bases, there was a span of 11 bases. This CDR3 reads CASSQGSQSGNTIYF. The CDR3 nucleotides are TGCGCCAGCAGCCAAGGGTCCCAGTCGGGAAACACCATATATTTT.

V is TRBV27 and J is TRBJ1-6; TRBD1 aligns across 8 bases. V gave up 5 bases and J gave up 9 bases; unmatched junction bases: 9. Germline assignment: CDR1 MNHEY and CDR2 SMNVEV (reference sequence). The CDR3 length is 15 residues. The CDR3 sequence is CASSKNRGKGSPLHF. The DNA of the CDR3 is TGTGCCAGCAGTAAGAACAGGGGGAAAGGTTCACCCCTCCACTTT.

This rearrangement joins TRBV14 to TRBJ2-5; D call uncertain. This CDR3 contains 14 residues. V gave up 3 bases and J gave up 5 bases, with 13 bases separating them. CDR1 is SGHDN and CDR2 is FVKESK in the germline V gene. CDR3 sequence reads: CASSHSGSPETQYF. CDR3 sequence (DNA): TGTGCCAGCAGCCACTCCGGCAGCCCGGAGACCCAGTACTTC.

The J gene is TRBJ1-2, the V gene TRBV5-1; D possibly corresponds to TRBD1 (6 bases). Germline V gives CDR1 SGHRS, CDR2 YFSETQ. With 0 bases removed from V and 8 bases from J, the gap between germline ends came to 11 bases. This CDR3 comprises 13 residues. Here the CDR3 reads CASSLAPGEGYTF. The CDR3 region has the DNA TGCGCCAGCAGCTTGGCCCCAGGGGAGGGCTACACCTTC. Full variable domain (missing parts from reference TRBV5-1 and TRBJ1-2): KAGVTQTPRYLIKTRGQQVTLSCSPISGHRSVSWYQQTPGQGLQFLFEYFSETQRNKGNFPGRFSGRQFSNSRSEMNVSTLELGDSALYLCASSLAPGEGYTFGSGTRLTVV.

The V call is TRBV7-3, the J call TRBJ2-3, with D uncertain. The CDR3 is made up of 13 amino acids. CDR1 is SGHTA and CDR2 is FQGTGA in the germline V gene. The CDR3 DNA sequence: TGTCCGTATTACGGACCAAGCACAGATACGCAGTATTTT. Protein sequence: CPYYGPSTDTQYF.